The entry below gives a single T cell receptor beta chain sequence along with its context. One end of the junction varies from germline; a read error may be responsible. At the DNA level, this CDR3 is encoded by other sequences in the same sample as well. Original analysis: Using reference gene primer amplification, nucleated cell counts were estimated. Method: immunoSEQ multiplex PCR; TCRdb's copy keeps in-frame clones and lacks some. The V and J calls and the clone size are those of that table, but D and trimming were determined from the DNA. The repertoire holds around 60,000 clones, with 88% as singletons. This entry is derived from a study of blood T cell repertoires in COVID-19. Study information: Acute and convalescent COVID-19 specimens originated in the United States, Italy and Spain.

There are 16 residues in the CDR3. Per germline, CDR1 SGHRS and CDR2 YFSETQ. The V and J genes are TRBV5-1 and TRBJ2-2, with D maybe TRBD2 (5 bases). The sequencing input was peripheral blood. The sequence came from a man aged 45-65 years with active COVID-19. The CDR3 DNA reads as TGCGCCAGCAGCTTGGTGGACGGGGTTTACGCCGGAGAGCTGTTTTTT. Translation: CASSLVDGVYAGELFF.